Below are 24 T cell receptor beta chains sequenced from a single sample in a study of control samples from healthy donors and cancer patients. Assay: immunoSEQ multiplex PCR; the TCRdb copy retains only in-frame clones and omits some. The sample consists of 150,000 to 200,000 clones, 90% to 95% of them appearing once. Sequenced input: blood. Source of these receptors: a woman under 30 in good health.

The chain joins TRBV5-1 to TRBJ1-3; D gene unclear. Germline V CDR1 and CDR2: SGHRS, YFSETQ. Trimming stripped 0 bases from V and 2 bases from J, with 9 bases between. The CDR3 has 15 amino acids. CDR3: CASSLEGGPGNTIYF. The DNA of the CDR3 is TGCGCCAGCAGCTTGGAAGGAGGCCCTGGAAACACCATATATTTT.

The V gene is TRBV25-1, the J gene TRBJ1-2; 8 positions match TRBD1. Germline V gives CDR1 MGHDK, CDR2 SYGVNS. This CDR3 spans 12 amino acids. V lost 7 bases and J lost 5; bases outside the gene matches: 3. The CDR3, as DNA: TGTGCCAGCACCGGGACAGGATATGGCTACACCTTC. It specifies CASTGTGYGYTF.

The chain employs TRBV6-4 and TRBJ2-1, with 12 bases fitting TRBD2. V gave up 5 bases and J gave up 2 bases; unmatched junction bases: 1. Germline CDR1 and CDR2: MRHNA and SNTAGT. CDR3 size: 15 residues. CDR3 nucleotide sequence: TGTGCCAGCAGTAGGACTAGCGGGACCTACAATGAGCAGTTCTTC. This encodes CASSRTSGTYNEQFF.

This sequence joins TRBV19 and TRBJ1-3; 7 bases map to TRBD1. This CDR3 is built from 15 residues. Germline values: CDR1 LNHDA, CDR2 SQIVND (reference sequence). Trimming cost V 7 bases and J 0 bases; bases outside gene matches: 6. In nucleotides, the CDR3 is TGTGCCAGTATGGACAGGTTACTCTCTGGAAACACCATATATTTT. It translates to CASMDRLLSGNTIYF.

The rearrangement links TRBV11-2 to TRBJ1-2, with TRBD1 as a possible D gene (5 bases). Deletions cut 1 base from V and 6 bases from J, with 12 bases between. The CDR3 spans 14 residues. In germline, CDR1 is SGHAT, CDR2 FQNNGV. CDR3 sequence reads: CASSLGGLSDGYTF. The CDR3 coding sequence is TGTGCCAGCAGCTTAGGGGGACTTTCGGATGGCTACACCTTC.

This rearrangement joins TRBV4-1 to TRBJ1-3; D unclear. Germline CDR1 is MGHRA and CDR2 is YSYEKL. V shed 5 bases and J shed 4 bases, with 9 bases lying between them. The CDR3 sequence is 13 residues long. CDR3 in amino acids: CASSYFHGNTIYF. CDR3 nucleotide sequence: TGCGCCAGCAGCTATTTCCACGGAAACACCATATATTTT.

The chain uses TRBV6-2 or TRBV6-3 and TRBJ1-2; D unresolved. The V and J ends lost 5 bases and 6 bases respectively, with 10 bases between them. The CDR3 length is 12 residues. Germline V lookup: CDR1 MNHEY, CDR2 SVGEGT. In DNA, the CDR3 is TGTGCCAGCAGTCGGAACAGTGATGGCTACACCTTC. It yields the protein CASSRNSDGYTF.

In regard to this clone: Additional DNA sequences in this sample encode the identical CDR3. The chain links TRBV6-5 to TRBJ1-2; no clear D gene. The CDR3 loop spans 11 amino acids. Per germline, CDR1 MNHEY and CDR2 SVGAGI. V was trimmed by 2 bases and J by 4 bases, leaving 2 bases between them. Here the CDR3 reads CASSYGYGYTF. The CDR3 DNA reads as TGTGCCAGCAGTTACGGCTATGGCTACACCTTC.

This rearrangement joins TRBV7-2 to TRBJ2-5, with 7 bases aligning to TRBD1. Germline V gene sequence: CDR1 SGHTA, CDR2 FQGNSA. The J segment lost 4 bases and the V segment lost 2 bases, leaving 4 bases of the junction unmatched. The length of the CDR3 is 14 residues. This chain's CDR3 is CASSLRGLRETQYF. DNA of the CDR3: TGTGCCAGCAGCTTAAGGGGGCTTAGAGAGACCCAGTACTTC.

The chain is built from TRBV11-2 and TRBJ2-5; D assignment may be TRBD1 or TRBD2 (5 bases each). CDR3 length equals 17 residues. The V end lost 0 bases, the J end lost 2 bases, and 16 bases lay between the germline ends. The germline V gene has CDR1 SGHAT and CDR2 FQNNGV. In DNA form, the CDR3 reads TGTGCCAGCAGCTTAGACGGACCCGGGACCCCACAAGAGACCCAGTACTTC. Its protein product is CASSLDGPGTPQETQYF.

In the case of this clone: Other nucleotide sequences in the sample specify the same CDR3. The chain links TRBV10-3 to TRBJ2-3; D gene ambiguous. Trimming pared 6 bases from V and 2 bases from J, leaving 3 bases between. The CDR3 loop spans 11 amino acids. Per the germline V gene, CDR1 is ENHRY and CDR2 is SYGVKD. This CDR3 reads CAIRDTDTQYF. CDR3 nucleotides: TGTGCCATCAGAGACACAGATACGCAGTATTTT.

The chain recombines TRBV19 with TRBJ2-1; TRBD1 agrees at 8 bases. Unmatched junction bases numbered 8, after V lost 3 bases and J lost 7 bases. Germline V CDR1 and CDR2: LNHDA, SQIVND (reference sequence). This CDR3 contains 15 residues. The CDR3 DNA follows: TGTGCCAGTAGTATGTCACAGGGGGTTCGTAATGAGCAGTTCTTC. This sequence encodes CASSMSQGVRNEQFF.

V usage is TRBV25-1 and J usage is TRBJ2-2, with 7 bases lining up with TRBD1. V was pared by 4 bases and J by 6 bases, with 5 bases of the junction left unmatched. Looked up from germline, CDR1 is MGHDK and CDR2 is SYGVNS. The CDR3 covers 14 residues. Here the CDR3 reads CASSAYRGSGELFF. The CDR3 DNA reads as TGTGCCAGCAGTGCCTACAGGGGATCCGGGGAGCTGTTTTTT.

The chain joins TRBV24-1 to TRBJ2-3; D may be TRBD1 or TRBD2 (5 bases each). The CDR3 totals 18 residues. The V gene's germline CDR1 is KGHDR and CDR2 SFDVKD. Trimming left V 5 bases short and J 0 bases short, with 20 bases between. In nucleotides, the CDR3 is TGTGCCACCAGTGCGACGGGACGGCCGATTCTTAGCACAGATACGCAGTATTTT. This sequence encodes CATSATGRPILSTDTQYF.

The rearrangement uses TRBV5-8 and TRBJ1-5, with 7 bases that match TRBD1. The CDR3 length is 15 residues. The J segment lost 6 bases and the V segment lost 1 base, leaving 7 bases of the junction unmatched. Germline CDR1 is SGHTS and CDR2 is YDEGEE. CDR3 residues: CASSLRQGGGQPQHF. In nucleotides, the CDR3 is TGTGCCAGCAGCTTGAGACAGGGAGGGGGTCAGCCCCAGCATTTT.

The chain combines TRBV27 with TRBJ1-5; D possibly corresponds to TRBD1 (5 bases). Germline V gene sequence: CDR1 MNHEY, CDR2 SMNVEV (reference sequence). CDR3 size: 15 residues. The ends were cut back, 5 bases at V and 0 bases at J, with 11 bases in the middle. This chain's CDR3 is CASSPWGYSNQPQHF. The CDR3 DNA sequence: TGTGCCAGCAGTCCTTGGGGCTATAGCAATCAGCCCCAGCATTTT.

This clone was found once. The chain recombines TRBV6-5 with TRBJ2-7; TRBD1 agrees at 7 bases. CDR1 and CDR2 (germline): MNHEY, SVGAGI. The CDR3 is 14 amino acids. V trimming: 6 bases; J trimming: 2 bases; junction bases outside the gene matches: 7. DNA for the CDR3: TGTGCCAGCAGAAATTCCGGGACAGCCTACGAGCAGTACTTC. Its translation is CASRNSGTAYEQYF.

This clone was picked up a small number of times. The rearrangement links TRBV7-2 to TRBJ2-2; 7 nucleotides line up with TRBD1. The V gene's germline CDR1 is SGHTA and CDR2 FQGNSA. The CDR3 runs 15 residues. Trimming at V came to 6 bases and at J to 9 bases, leaving 13 bases not matched to a gene. The CDR3 is CASSGRTGTLRELFF. CDR3 DNA sequence: TGTGCCAGCAGTGGACGGACAGGAACTTTACGGGAGCTGTTTTTT. The whole variable domain, remainder taken from reference TRBV7-2 and TRBJ2-2, is GAGVSQSPSNKVTEKGKDVELRCDPISGHTALYWYRQSLGQGLEFLIYFQGNSAPDKSGLPSDRFSAERTGGSVSTLTIQRTQQEDSAVYLCASSGRTGTLRELFFGEGSRLTVL.

The CDR3 protein is CASRRETIETQYF. The CDR3 coding sequence is TGTGCCAGCCGCCGGGAGACAATAGAGACCCAGTACTTC. The rearrangement uses TRBV28 and TRBJ2-5, with D tentatively TRBD2 (6 bases). V was cut by 8 bases and J by 4 bases, with 14 bases left in between. In germline, CDR1 is MDHEN, CDR2 SYDVKM. This CDR3 region has 13 residues.

J is TRBJ1-5 and V is TRBV5-6, with D maybe TRBD1 (5 bases). V lost 1 base and J lost 7, with 12 bases in between. CDR3 length equals 14 residues. Germline CDR1 SGHDT, CDR2 YYEEEE. CDR3 nucleotides: TGTGCCAGCAGCTTGTCGGGAGGGGACCAGCCCCAGCATTTT. Protein sequence: CASSLSGGDQPQHF.

The CDR3 nucleotides are TGTGCCAGCAGTTTGACAGCCAACTATGGCTACACCTTC. Its protein is CASSLTANYGYTF. This chain links TRBV12-3 or TRBV12-4 with TRBJ1-2; D is perhaps TRBD1 (5 bases). V lost 3 bases, J lost 2 bases, and 7 bases lay in between. The CDR3 is made up of 13 amino acids.

The chain carries TRBV19 and TRBJ1-1; weak D call: TRBD1 (6 bases). Germline values: CDR1 LNHDA, CDR2 SQIVND (reference sequence). Trimming pared 6 bases from V and 7 bases from J, leaving 21 bases between. The CDR3 contains 15 residues. CDR3 loop: CASSPQTGGTYEAFF. The CDR3 nucleotides are TGTGCCAGTAGCCCCCAGACAGGAGGGACCTATGAAGCTTTCTTT. Combining the CDR3 with reference TRBV19 and TRBJ1-1 gives the whole variable domain DGGITQSPKYLFRKEGQNVTLSCEQNLNHDAMYWYRQDPGQGLRLIYYSQIVNDFQKGDIAEGYSVSREKKESFPLTVTSAQKNPTAFYLCASSPQTGGTYEAFFGQGTRLTVV.

The rearrangement joins TRBV6-5 to TRBJ2-7; D unresolved. CDR1 is MNHEY, CDR2 SVGAGI, per germline. The CDR3 runs 11 residues. Trimming took off 2 bases at V and 6 bases at J, with 5 bases between the two ends. The CDR3 loop is CASSYKGEQYF. The CDR3 DNA sequence: TGTGCCAGCAGTTACAAAGGCGAGCAGTACTTC.

This sequence joins TRBV6-6 and TRBJ1-2; D is ambiguous. Germline V gives CDR1 MNHNY, CDR2 SVGAGI (reference sequence). CDR3 length equals 10 residues. The V end lost 5 bases, the J end lost 4 bases, and 2 bases lay between the germline ends. The DNA of the CDR3 is TGTGCCAGCAGTGGCTATGGCTACACCTTC. It specifies CASSGYGYTF.